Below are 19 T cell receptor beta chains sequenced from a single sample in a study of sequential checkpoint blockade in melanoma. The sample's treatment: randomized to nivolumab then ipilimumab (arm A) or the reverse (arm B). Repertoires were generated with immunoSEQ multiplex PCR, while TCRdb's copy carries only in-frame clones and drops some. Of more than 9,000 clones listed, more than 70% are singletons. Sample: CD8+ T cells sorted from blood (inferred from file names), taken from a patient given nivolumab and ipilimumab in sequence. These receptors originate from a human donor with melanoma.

In DNA, the CDR3 is TGTGCCAGCTCATCGCGGGGGACTTCTGAAGCTTTCTTT. It encodes CASSSRGTSEAFF. The genes are TRBV18 and TRBJ1-1, with D possibly matching TRBD1 (5 bases). CDR3 length: 13 residues. Trimming left V 5 bases short and J 6 bases short, with 13 bases between. Germline V lookup: CDR1 KGHSH, CDR2 LQKENI.

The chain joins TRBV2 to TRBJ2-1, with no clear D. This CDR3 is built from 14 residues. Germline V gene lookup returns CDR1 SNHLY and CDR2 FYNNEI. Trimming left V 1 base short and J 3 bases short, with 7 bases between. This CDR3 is CASSEVTNYNEQFF. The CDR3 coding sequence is TGTGCCAGCAGTGAAGTTACTAACTACAATGAGCAGTTCTTC.

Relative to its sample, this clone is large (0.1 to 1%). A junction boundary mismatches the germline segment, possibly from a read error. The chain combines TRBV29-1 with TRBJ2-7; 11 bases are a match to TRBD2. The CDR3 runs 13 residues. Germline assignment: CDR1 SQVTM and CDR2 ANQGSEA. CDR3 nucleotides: TGCAGCGCTGAACTAGCGGGAGCTTGGGAGCAGTACTTC. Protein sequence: CSAELAGAWEQYF.

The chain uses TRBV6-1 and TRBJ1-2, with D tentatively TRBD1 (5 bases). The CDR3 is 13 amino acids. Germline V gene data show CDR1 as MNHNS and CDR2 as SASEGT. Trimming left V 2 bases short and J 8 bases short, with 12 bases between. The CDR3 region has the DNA TGTGCCAGCAGTGAACGACAGTCCCTAGGCTACACCTTC. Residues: CASSERQSLGYTF.

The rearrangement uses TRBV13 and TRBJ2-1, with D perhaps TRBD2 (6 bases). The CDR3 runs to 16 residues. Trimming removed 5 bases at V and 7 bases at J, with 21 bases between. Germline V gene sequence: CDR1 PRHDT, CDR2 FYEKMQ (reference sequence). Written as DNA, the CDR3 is TGTGCCAGCAGCAAATTTGGGCTAGCGCTTGGTAATGAGCAGTTCTTC. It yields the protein CASSKFGLALGNEQFF.

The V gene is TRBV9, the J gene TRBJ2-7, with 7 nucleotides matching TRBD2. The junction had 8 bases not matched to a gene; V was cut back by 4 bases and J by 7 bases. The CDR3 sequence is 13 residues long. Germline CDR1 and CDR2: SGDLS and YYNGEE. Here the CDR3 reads CASSLEAGGEQYF. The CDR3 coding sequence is TGTGCCAGCAGCCTCGAGGCCGGGGGGGAGCAGTACTTC.

The CDR3 protein is CASSVADRMNTEAFF. CDR3 coding DNA: TGTGCCAGCAGCGTAGCTGACAGGATGAACACTGAAGCTTTCTTT. V is TRBV9 and J is TRBJ1-1, with D possibly TRBD1 on 6 matching bases. V was trimmed by 0 bases and J by 0 bases, leaving 9 bases between them. CDR1 and CDR2 (germline): SGDLS, YYNGEE. The CDR3 loop spans 15 amino acids.

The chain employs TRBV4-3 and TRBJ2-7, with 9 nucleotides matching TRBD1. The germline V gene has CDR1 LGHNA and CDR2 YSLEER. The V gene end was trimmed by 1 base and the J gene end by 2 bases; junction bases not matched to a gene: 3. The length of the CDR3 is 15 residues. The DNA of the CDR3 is TGCGCCAGCAGCCAAGGGAGGACAGGGGCCTACGAGCAGTACTTC. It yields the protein CASSQGRTGAYEQYF.

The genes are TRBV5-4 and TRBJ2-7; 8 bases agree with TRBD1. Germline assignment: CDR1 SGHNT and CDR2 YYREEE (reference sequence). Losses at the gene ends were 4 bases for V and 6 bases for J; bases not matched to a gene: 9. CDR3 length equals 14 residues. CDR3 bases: TGTGCCAGCAGCCTCTACGGACAGGGCATCGAGCAGTACTTC. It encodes CASSLYGQGIEQYF.

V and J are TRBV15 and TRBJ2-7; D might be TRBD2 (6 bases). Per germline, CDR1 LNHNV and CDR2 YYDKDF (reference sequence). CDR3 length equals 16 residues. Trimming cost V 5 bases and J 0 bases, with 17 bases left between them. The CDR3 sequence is CATSGPLSGSSYEQYF. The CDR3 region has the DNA TGTGCCACCAGCGGACCCCTTAGCGGATCCTCCTACGAGCAGTACTTC.

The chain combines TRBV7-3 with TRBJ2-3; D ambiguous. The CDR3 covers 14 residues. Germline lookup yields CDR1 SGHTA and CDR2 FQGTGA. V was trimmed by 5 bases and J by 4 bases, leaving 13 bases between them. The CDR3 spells CASSPLPYADTQYF. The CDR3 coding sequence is TGTGCCAGCAGCCCCCTACCTTACGCAGATACGCAGTATTTT.

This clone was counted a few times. DNA for the CDR3: TGTGCCAGTAGTACAGGGACTAGCGGGTTGGGAGATACGCAGTATTTT. Its translation: CASSTGTSGLGDTQYF. The rearrangement joins TRBV19 to TRBJ2-3; 12 bases map to TRBD2. The CDR3 has 16 residues. V was pared by 4 bases and J by 5 bases, with 7 bases of the junction left unmatched. Germline assignment: CDR1 LNHDA and CDR2 SQIVND (reference sequence).

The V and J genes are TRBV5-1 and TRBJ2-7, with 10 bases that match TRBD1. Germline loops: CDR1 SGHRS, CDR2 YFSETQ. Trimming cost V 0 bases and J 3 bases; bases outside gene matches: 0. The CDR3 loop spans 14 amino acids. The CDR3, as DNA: TGCGCCAGCAGCTTGGGGACAGGGGGCTACGAGCAGTACTTC. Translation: CASSLGTGGYEQYF.

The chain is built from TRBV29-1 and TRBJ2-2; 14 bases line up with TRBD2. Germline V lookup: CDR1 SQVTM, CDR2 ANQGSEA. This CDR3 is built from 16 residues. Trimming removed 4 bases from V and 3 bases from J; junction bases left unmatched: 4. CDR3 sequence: CSVGLAGGRDTGELFF. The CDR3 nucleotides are TGCAGCGTTGGACTAGCGGGGGGGCGGGACACCGGGGAGCTGTTTTTT.

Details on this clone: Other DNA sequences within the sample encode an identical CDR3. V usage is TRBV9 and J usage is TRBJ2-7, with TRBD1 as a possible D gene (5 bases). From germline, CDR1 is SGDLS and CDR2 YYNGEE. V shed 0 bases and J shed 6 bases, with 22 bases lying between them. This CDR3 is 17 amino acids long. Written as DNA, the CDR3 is TGTGCCAGCAGCGTAGATGATTATTTATTCAGGGTGGGCGAGCAGTACTTC. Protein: CASSVDDYLFRVGEQYF.

As DNA, the CDR3 is TGTGCCAGCTCCCCCCGGGCCCTGCGGGAGGTTAACTACGAGCAGTACTTC. Protein: CASSPRALREVNYEQYF. The V call is TRBV18, the J call TRBJ2-5; 8 positions agree with TRBD2. The J call is doubtful: the DNA matches TRBJ2-7 better. Germline V gene lookup returns CDR1 KGHSH and CDR2 LQKENI. The CDR3 contains 17 residues.

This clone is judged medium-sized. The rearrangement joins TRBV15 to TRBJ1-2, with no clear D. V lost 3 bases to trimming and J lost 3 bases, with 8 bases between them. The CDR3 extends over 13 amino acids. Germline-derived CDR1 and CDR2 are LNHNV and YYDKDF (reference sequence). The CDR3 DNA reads TGTGCCACCAGCAGGGCGGGTGACTATGGCTACACCTTC. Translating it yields CATSRAGDYGYTF. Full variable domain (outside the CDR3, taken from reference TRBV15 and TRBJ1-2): DAMVIQNPRYQVTQFGKPVTLSCSQTLNHNVMYWYQQKSSQAPKLLFHYYDKDFNNEADTPDNFQSRRPNTSFCFLDIRSPGLGDTAMYLCATSRAGDYGYTFGSGTRLTVV.

For the CDR3, the DNA is TGTGCCAGCAGCTTAGAAGGCGGGGCTGATTGGGGCACTGAAGCTTTCTTT. Translation: CASSLEGGADWGTEAFF. The rearrangement links TRBV7-2 to TRBJ1-1; tentatively, D is TRBD1 (5 bases). Germline lookup yields CDR1 SGHTA and CDR2 FQGNSA. Trimming removed 1 base from V and 4 bases from J, with 19 bases in between. The length of the CDR3 is 17 residues.

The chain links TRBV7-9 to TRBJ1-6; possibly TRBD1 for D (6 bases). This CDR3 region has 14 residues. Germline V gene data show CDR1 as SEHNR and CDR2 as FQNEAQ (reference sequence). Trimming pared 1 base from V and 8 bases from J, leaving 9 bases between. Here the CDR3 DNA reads TGTGCCAGCAGCTTAGTGACAGGTGATTCACCCCTCCACTTT. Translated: CASSLVTGDSPLHF.